This passage covers 2 T cell receptor beta chains from one sample sequenced in a study of CD8+ T cells in alopecia areata. cDNA prepared by RNA extraction and subsequent reverse transcription served as the template for sequencing. Here immunoSEQ multiplex PCR was the method, and the copy in TCRdb shows in-frame clones only, minus some. The sample includes about 5,700 clones, about 60% of them seen just once. Both peripheral blood and punch biopsies of lesional scalp skin were obtained from patients who had alopecia areata. Sequencing was performed on skin, taken at week 0. These receptors originate from a human donor with alopecia areata.

Here the CDR3 DNA reads TGTGCCAGTAGCAAACAGGGGTTGGTGAACACTGAAGCTTTCTTT. Its translation: CASSKQGLVNTEAFF. The rearrangement joins TRBV19 to TRBJ1-1, with 7 bases aligning to TRBD1. CDR3 length: 15 residues. V lost 6 bases to trimming and J lost 0 bases; unmatched junction nucleotides: 7. Germline loops: CDR1 LNHDA, CDR2 SQIVND (reference sequence).

The chain employs TRBV13 and TRBJ1-6, with D perhaps matching TRBD1 (5 bases). V was clipped by 5 bases and J by 9 bases, with 20 bases between them. Germline V gene lookup returns CDR1 PRHDT and CDR2 FYEKMQ (reference sequence). The CDR3 spans 16 residues. CDR3 region: CASSPWGGDSSSPLHF. CDR3 in DNA: TGTGCCAGCAGCCCCTGGGGGGGTGACTCGAGTTCACCCCTCCACTTT.